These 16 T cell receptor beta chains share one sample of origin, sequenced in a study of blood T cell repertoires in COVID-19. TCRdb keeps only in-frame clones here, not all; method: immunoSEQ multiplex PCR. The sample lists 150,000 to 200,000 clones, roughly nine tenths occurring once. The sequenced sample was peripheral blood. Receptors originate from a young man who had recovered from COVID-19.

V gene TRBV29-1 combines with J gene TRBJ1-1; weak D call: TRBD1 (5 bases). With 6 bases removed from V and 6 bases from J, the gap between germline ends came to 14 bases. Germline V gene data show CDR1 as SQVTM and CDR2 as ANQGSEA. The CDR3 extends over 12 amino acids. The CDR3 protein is CSVGTGRSEAFF. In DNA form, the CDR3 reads TGCAGCGTCGGGACCGGGAGGTCTGAAGCTTTCTTT.

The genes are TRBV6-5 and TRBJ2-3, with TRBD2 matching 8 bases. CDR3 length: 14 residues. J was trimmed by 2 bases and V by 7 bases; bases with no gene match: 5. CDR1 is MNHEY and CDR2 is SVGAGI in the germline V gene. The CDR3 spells CASNKREITDTQYF. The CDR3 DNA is TGTGCCAGCAATAAGCGGGAGATCACAGATACGCAGTATTTT.

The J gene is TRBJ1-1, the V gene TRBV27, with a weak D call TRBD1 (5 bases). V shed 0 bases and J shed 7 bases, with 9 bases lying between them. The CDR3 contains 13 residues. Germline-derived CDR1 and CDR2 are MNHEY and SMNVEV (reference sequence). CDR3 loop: CASSLSGGGEAFF. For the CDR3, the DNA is TGTGCCAGCAGTTTATCGGGGGGGGGTGAAGCTTTCTTT.

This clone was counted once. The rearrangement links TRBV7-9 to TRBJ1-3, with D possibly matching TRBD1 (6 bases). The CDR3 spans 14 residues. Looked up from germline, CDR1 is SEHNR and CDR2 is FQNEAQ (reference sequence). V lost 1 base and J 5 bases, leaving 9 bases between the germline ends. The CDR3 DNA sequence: TGTGCCAGCAGCTTAGGGGACACCCGAAACACCATATATTTT. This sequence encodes CASSLGDTRNTIYF.

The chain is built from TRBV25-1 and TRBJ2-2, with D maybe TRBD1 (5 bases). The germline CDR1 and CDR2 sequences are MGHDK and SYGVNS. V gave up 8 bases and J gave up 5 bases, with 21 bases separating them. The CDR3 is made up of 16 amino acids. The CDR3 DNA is TGTGCCAGCGCCTCTATGCAGGCAGGGAAAACCGGGGAGCTGTTTTTT. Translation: CASASMQAGKTGELFF.

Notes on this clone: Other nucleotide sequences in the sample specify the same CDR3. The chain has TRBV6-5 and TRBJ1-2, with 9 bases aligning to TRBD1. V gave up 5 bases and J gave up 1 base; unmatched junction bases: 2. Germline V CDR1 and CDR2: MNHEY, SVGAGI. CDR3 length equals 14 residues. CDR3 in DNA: TGTGCCAGCAGTCGGGACAGGGATAACTATGGCTACACCTTC. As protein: CASSRDRDNYGYTF.

The CDR3 DNA is TGTGCCAGCAGCTTTGTCAACAATGAGCAGTTCTTC. Translated, it gives CASSFVNNEQFF. The chain has TRBV11-2 and TRBJ2-1; D is unclear. CDR1 and CDR2 (germline): SGHAT, FQNNGV. Deletions cut 3 bases from V and 5 bases from J, with 5 bases between. The CDR3 totals 12 residues.

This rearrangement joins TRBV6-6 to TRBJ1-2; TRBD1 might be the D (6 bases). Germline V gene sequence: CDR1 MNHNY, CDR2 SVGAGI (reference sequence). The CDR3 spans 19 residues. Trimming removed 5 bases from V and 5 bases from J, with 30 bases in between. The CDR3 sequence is CASSLTRYVIQGLYYGYTF. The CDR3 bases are TGTGCCAGCAGTCTTACTCGATACGTTATCCAGGGGTTGTATTATGGCTACACCTTC.

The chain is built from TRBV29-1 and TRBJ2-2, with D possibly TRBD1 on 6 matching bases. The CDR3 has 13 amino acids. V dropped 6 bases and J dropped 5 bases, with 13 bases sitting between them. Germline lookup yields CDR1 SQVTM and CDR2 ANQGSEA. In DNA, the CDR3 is TGCAGCGTCGGGCTAGGACAGACCGGGGAGCTGTTTTTT. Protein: CSVGLGQTGELFF.

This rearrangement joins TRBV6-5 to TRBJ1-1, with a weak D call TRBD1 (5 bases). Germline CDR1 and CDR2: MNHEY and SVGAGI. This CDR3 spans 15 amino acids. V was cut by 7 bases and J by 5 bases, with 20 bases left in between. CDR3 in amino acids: CASNPRQGAKTEAFF. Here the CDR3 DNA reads TGTGCCAGCAACCCTCGTCAGGGCGCAAAAACTGAAGCTTTCTTT.

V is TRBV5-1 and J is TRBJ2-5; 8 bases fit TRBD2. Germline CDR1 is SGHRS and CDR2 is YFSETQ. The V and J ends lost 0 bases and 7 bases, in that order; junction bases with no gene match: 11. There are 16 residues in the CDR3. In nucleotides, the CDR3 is TGCGCCAGCAGCTTGGCCTCAGCGGGAGCGGTCGGGACCCAGTACTTC. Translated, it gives CASSLASAGAVGTQYF.

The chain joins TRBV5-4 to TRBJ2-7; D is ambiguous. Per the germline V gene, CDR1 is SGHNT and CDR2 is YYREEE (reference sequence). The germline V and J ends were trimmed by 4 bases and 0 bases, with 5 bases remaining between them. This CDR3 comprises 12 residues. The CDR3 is CASSASSYEQYF. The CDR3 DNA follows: TGTGCCAGCAGCGCCAGCTCCTACGAGCAGTACTTC.

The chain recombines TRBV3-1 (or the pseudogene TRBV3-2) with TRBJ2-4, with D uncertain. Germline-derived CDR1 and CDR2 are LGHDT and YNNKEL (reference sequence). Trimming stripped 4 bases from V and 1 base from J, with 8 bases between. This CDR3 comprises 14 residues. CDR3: CASSPNFAKNIQYF. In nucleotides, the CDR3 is TGTGCCAGCAGCCCTAACTTTGCCAAAAACATTCAGTACTTC.

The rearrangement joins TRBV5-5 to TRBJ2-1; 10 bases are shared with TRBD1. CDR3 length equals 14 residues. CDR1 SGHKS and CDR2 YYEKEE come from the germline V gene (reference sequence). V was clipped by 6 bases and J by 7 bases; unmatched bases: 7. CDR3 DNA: TGTGCCAGCACCCCGGGGGGACAGGGGAATGAGCAGTTCTTC. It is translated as CASTPGGQGNEQFF. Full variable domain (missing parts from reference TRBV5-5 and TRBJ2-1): DAGVTQSPTHLIKTRGQQVTLRCSPISGHKSVSWYQQVLGQGPQFIFQYYEKEERGRGNFPDRFSARQFPNYSSELNVNALLLGDSALYLCASTPGGQGNEQFFGPGTRLTVL.

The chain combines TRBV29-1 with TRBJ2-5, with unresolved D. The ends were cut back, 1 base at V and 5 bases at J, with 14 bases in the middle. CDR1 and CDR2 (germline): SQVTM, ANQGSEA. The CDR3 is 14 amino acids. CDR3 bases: TGCAGCGTTGAAGTTATTAAGGAGTTGGAGACCCAGTACTTC. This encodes CSVEVIKELETQYF.

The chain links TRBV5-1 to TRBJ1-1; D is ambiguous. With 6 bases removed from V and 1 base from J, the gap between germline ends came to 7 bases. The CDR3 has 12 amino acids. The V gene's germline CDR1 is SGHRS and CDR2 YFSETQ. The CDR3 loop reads CASKWRNTEAFF. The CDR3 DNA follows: TGCGCCAGCAAGTGGAGGAACACTGAAGCTTTCTTT. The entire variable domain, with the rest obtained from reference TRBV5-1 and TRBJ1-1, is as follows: KAGVTQTPRYLIKTRGQQVTLSCSPISGHRSVSWYQQTPGQGLQFLFEYFSETQRNKGNFPGRFSGRQFSNSRSEMNVSTLELGDSALYLCASKWRNTEAFFGQGTRLTVV.